The subject of this entry is one T cell receptor beta chain. These data are taken from a study of blood T cell repertoires in COVID-19. Study details: Both acute and convalescent COVID-19 samples were obtained from the United States, Italy and Spain.

How the authors handled the data: Nucleated cell counts were estimated from reference gene primer amplification. The data were produced by immunoSEQ multiplex PCR, yet TCRdb's version contains in-frame clones alone and is incomplete. V and J calls and clone size are copied from that table; D and trimming were computed from the DNA. The profile shows about 210,000 clones, around 83% of them singletons. V dropped 4 bases and J dropped 3; count of bases not matched to a gene: 7. Germline CDR1 reads KGHSH; CDR2 reads LQKENI. CDR3 length: 16 residues. The chain has TRBV18 and TRBJ2-4; 9 nucleotides match TRBD1. This receptor was obtained from a man aged 45-65 years with active or convalescent COVID-19. The sequenced sample was peripheral blood. The CDR3 DNA reads as TGTGCCAGCTCACTGAAACAGGGGGCCGGCAAAAACATTCAGTACTTC. It is translated as CASSLKQGAGKNIQYF.